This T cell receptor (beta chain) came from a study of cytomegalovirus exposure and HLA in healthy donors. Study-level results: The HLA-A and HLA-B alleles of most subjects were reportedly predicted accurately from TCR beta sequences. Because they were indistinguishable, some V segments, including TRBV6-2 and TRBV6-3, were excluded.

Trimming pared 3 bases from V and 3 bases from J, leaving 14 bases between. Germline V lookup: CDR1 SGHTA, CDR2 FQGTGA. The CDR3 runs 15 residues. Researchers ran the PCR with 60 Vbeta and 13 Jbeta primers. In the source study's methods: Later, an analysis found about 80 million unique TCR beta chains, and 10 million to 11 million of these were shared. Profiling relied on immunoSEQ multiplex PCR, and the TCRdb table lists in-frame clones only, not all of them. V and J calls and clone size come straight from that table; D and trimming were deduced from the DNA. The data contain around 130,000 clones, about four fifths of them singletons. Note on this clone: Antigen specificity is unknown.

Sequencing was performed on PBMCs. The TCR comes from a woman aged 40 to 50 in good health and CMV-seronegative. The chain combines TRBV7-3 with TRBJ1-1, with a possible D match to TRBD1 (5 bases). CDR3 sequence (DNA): TGTGCCAGCAGCTTGCAGGGTGGGGGGGACACTGAAGCTTTCTTT. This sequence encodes CASSLQGGGDTEAFF.